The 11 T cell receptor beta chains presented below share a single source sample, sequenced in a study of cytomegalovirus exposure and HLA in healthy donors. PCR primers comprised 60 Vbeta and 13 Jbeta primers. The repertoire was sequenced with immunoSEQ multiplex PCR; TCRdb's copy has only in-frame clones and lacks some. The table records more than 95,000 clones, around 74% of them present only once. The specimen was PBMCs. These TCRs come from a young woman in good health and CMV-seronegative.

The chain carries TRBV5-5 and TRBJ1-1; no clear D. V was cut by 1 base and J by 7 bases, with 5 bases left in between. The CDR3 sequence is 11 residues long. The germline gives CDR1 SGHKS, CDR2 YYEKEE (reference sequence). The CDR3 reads CASSLSVEAFF. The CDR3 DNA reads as TGTGCCAGCAGCTTGTCGGTTGAAGCTTTCTTT.

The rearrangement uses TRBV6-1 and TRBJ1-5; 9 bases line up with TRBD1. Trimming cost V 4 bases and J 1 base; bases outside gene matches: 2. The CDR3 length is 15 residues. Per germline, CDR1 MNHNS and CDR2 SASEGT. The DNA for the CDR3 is TGTGCCAGCAGTGGGGACAGGGTAAGCAATCAGCCCCAGCATTTT. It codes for CASSGDRVSNQPQHF.

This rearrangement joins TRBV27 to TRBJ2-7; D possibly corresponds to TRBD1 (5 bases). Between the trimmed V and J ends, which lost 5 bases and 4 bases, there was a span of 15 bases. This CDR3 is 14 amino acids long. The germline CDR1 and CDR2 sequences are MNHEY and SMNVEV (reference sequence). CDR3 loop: CASSPQGNHYEQYF. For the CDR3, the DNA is TGTGCCAGCAGTCCCCAGGGCAACCATTACGAGCAGTACTTC.

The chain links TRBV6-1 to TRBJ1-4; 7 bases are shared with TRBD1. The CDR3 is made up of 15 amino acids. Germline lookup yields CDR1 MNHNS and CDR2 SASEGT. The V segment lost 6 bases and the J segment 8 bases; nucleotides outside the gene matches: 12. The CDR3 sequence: CASRWEGQGGEKLFF. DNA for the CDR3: TGTGCCAGCAGGTGGGAAGGCCAGGGGGGAGAAAAACTGTTTTTT.

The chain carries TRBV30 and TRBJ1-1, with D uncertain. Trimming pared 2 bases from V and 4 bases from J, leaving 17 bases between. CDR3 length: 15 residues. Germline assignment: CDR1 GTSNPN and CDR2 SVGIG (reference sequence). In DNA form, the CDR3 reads TGTGCCTGGAGTCATCCCGGCAGGCGTGGCACTGAAGCTTTCTTT. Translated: CAWSHPGRRGTEAFF.

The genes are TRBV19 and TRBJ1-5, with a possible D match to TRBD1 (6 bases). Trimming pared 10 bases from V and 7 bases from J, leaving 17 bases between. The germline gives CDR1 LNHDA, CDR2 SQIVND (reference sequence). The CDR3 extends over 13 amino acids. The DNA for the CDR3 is TGTGCCACCGGAGGGGGGGGTCGGCAGCCCCAGCATTTT. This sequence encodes CATGGGGRQPQHF.

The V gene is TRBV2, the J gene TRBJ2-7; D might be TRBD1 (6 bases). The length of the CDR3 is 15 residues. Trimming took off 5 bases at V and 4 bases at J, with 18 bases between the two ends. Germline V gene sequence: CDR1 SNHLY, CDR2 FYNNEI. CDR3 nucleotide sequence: TGTGCCAGCAGTCCGTCCTCTAAAACAGGGTACGAGCAGTACTTC. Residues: CASSPSSKTGYEQYF. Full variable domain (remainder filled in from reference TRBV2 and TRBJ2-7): EPEVTQTPSHQVTQMGQEVILRCVPISNHLYFYWYRQILGQKVEFLVSFYNNEISEKSEIFDDQFSVERPDGSNFTLKIRSTKLEDSAMYFCASSPSSKTGYEQYFGPGTRLTVT.

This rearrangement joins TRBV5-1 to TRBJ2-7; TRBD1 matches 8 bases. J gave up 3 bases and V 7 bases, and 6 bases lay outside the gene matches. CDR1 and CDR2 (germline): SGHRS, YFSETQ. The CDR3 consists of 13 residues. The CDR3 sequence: CASGAGTGYEQYF. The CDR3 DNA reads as TGCGCCAGCGGCGCGGGGACAGGCTACGAGCAGTACTTC.

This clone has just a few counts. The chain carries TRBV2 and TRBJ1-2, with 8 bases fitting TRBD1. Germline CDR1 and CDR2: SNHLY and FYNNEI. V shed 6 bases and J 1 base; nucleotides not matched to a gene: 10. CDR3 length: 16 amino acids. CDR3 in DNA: TGTGCCAGCAGGACGGCCAGGGGGCCTCGTAACTATGGCTACACCTTC. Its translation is CASRTARGPRNYGYTF.

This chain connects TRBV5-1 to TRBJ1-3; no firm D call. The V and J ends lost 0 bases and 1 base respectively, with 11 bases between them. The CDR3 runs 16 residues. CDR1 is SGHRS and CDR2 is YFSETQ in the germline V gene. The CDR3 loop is CASSLAASWSGNTIYF. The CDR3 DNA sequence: TGCGCCAGCAGCTTGGCTGCCAGTTGGTCTGGAAACACCATATATTTT.

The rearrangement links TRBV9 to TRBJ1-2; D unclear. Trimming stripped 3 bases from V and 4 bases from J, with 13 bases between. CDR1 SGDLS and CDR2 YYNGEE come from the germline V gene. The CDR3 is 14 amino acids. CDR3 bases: TGTGCCAGCAGCGCTCCCGGTAATTTCTATGGCTACACCTTC. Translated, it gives CASSAPGNFYGYTF.